The clone carrying this T cell receptor (beta chain) was recorded many times. Documented time point: newly diagnosed GD, antithyroid drugs for less than 3 months. With RNA extracted from PBMCs as input, the TCR library was made. These data belong to a study of regulatory T cells in long-lasting Graves disease. In building TCR beta libraries, iRepertoire HTBI primers were used together with Arm-PCR of CDR3 regions. TCRdb re-analysed the multiplex PCR reads in MiXCR, keeping a single row per CDR3 protein. Of 350,000 to 450,000 distinct CDR3 sequences detected, over 15% appear once; the ten largest clones hold about 27%. These data were also reused for a study on T cells in Graves' hyperthyroidism and ophthalmopathy.

The TCR sequence derives from a man aged 35 to 55 with Graves disease. Sample: peripheral blood mononuclear cells (PBMCs), taken at new diagnosis, from a patient treated with antithyroid drugs.

DNA of the CDR3: TGCGCCAGCAGCCGCAAGCTGGACAACACTGAAGCTTTCTTT. It codes for CASSRKLDNTEAFF. The genes are TRBV4-3 and TRBJ1-1; D ambiguous. CDR1 LGHNA and CDR2 YSLEER come from the germline V gene. V lost 4 bases and J lost 2, with 11 bases in between. This CDR3 comprises 14 residues.